The entry below describes one T cell receptor (beta chain). No cognate antigen has been identified for it. No base quality information exists; no much larger clone differs at one position. These data are taken from a study of blood T cells in healthy people across ages (dated by TCRdb to between 2014 and 2016). At the level of the whole study: In model experiments, roughly one uniquely barcoded TCR beta cDNA molecule per two T cells was captured by template switching. The study measured age-related changes in TCR beta repertoire diversity using deep sequencing normalized with unique cDNA molecular identifiers. Donors were grouped into four age groups: young (average roughly 16 years), middle-aged (39), aged (around 56) and long-lived (about 90). Using the same blood draw, the study looked at two additional independent replicas of 1 million unique cDNA reads for two donors, one aged 18 to 30 and the other aged 80 or older.

V loses 6 bases of germline sequence and J loses 4 bases, and the interval between the two ends is 12 bases. Based on the germline V gene (reference sequence), the CDR1 and CDR2 sequences are MNHEY and SMNVEV. The CDR3 measures 13 amino acids from cysteine to phenylalanine. Kept here is only the CDR3 DNA, which spans 39 bases and is read in frame from base 1. Library preparation used 5' RACE. Data came from an Illumina HiSeq 2500. The second PCR ran for roughly 7 to 12 cycles and used a J-beta primer mix along with a sample-barcoded 5' primer. A unique molecular identifier was introduced onto each TCR beta cDNA molecule by a template-switch 5' adaptor carrying 12 random nucleotides. Each sample yielded at least 3 million CDR3-containing paired-end reads. First-strand cDNA was synthesized from all RNA with the Mint cDNA synthesis kit, primed by a TRBC-specific oligonucleotide. Following uracil-DNA glycosylase treatment, a first 18-cycle PCR with universal primers M1SS and BC2_uni_R was performed on all cDNA. On the authors' methods: For normalization, 1 million high-quality reads, each with a distinct molecular identifier, were randomly selected from each sample. Instead of being binned into consensus sequences, reads that shared molecular identifiers were thrown out. CDR3 identification, clonotype clustering and error correction used MiTCR with a Q25 quality threshold and the strictest error-elimination algorithm. A nonparametric unseen species model with Euler transformation was used to estimate lower-bound total TCR beta diversity. The raw public data were reprocessed by TCRdb itself: fastp quality trimming at Q25, MiXCR clonotype calling, in-frame beta chains only. Each record represents a unique CDR3 protein, reported with the most common genes and DNA among its rows. The V and J calls here are based on TCRdb, not the publication. The sample table contains roughly 800,000 distinct CDR3 sequences; only one count was recorded for roughly 25% of them. Just under 9.5% of the sample goes to the ten largest clones.

The donors were 40 or so Caucasian individuals from Russia, aged roughly 6 to 95 years, who were systemically healthy. Roughly 10 milliliters of peripheral blood were drawn from each donor into EDTA-treated Vacutainer tubes. Ficoll-Paque density-gradient centrifugation was used to isolate PBMCs, with at least 7 million obtained per sample. Total RNA, at least 5.5 micrograms per sample, was extracted from PBMCs with Trizol reagent. For every donor, an aliquot of PBMCs went through flow cytometry to measure the percentages of naive CD45RAhigh/CD27high T cells. General study outcomes and caveats: Observed TCR beta diversity per million T cells fell roughly linearly with age, and a significant reduction was already apparent by age roughly 40. Compared with the aged group, the long-lived group had more naive CD4+ T cells, fewer expanded clones and increased TCR diversity, a pattern suggesting age selection. The percentage of naive T cells measured by flow cytometry correlated strongly with observed TCR beta diversity. Conclusive comparison of naive and antigen-experienced compartments was prevented by the profiling of bulk unsorted PBMCs. Estimates of total diversity from one million sequenced T cells were regarded as lower bounds and underestimates. Because donor CMV infection status was unknown, age-related changes in expanded clonotypes were potentially confounded.

These data were also filed under a second study, of T cells of mothers and their children. Per that second paper: Nine systemically healthy Caucasian individuals served as donors, namely three mothers together with their six children. cDNA synthesis consumed the entire amount of extracted RNA, loaded at about 1.5 ug RNA in each 15 ul reaction. Sample barcodes and 2-4 random nucleotides were added via the M1S primer in the second PCR. Over 8.5 million TCR beta CDR3 reads came from each mother, compared with about 3.2 million reads from each child. In both related and unrelated pairs, thymic selection shapes the output of TCR recombination in a similar way, with inherited differences having only a minor effect. Related mother-child pairs always showed normalized repertoire overlap that was slightly higher than in unrelated mother-child pairs, though the difference was never significant. No persistent microchimeric T cell clones were detected, at a sensitivity of approximately 90 clones per million clonotypes. To look for features that set related mother-child pairs apart from unrelated individuals, the researchers ran deep NGS to compare the TCR beta repertoires of mothers and children. The mean age was roughly 44 +/- 4 years for the mothers and around 10 +/- 4 years for the children. After adapter ligation with NEBNext reagents, the libraries were sequenced on Illumina HiSeq 2000 with 100+100 nt paired-end reads. Mother and child libraries were prepared a month apart and sequenced in separate runs to prevent cross-contamination. For each donor, between roughly 500,000 and 2,300,000 distinct TCR beta clonotypes were identified. Naive TCR beta clonotypes were estimated from low-frequency clonotypes matched to each donor's FACS-determined naive share, without sorting.

Source material: blood. The receptor was isolated from a boy between 10 and 17 years old in good health. Here the chain combines TRBV27 and TRBJ1-2; the D segment cannot be called with confidence. CDR3 loop: CASSLQPTYGYTF. The DNA sequence is given as TGTGCCAGCAGCTTACAGCCTACCTATGGCTACACCTTC.